What follows are 12 T cell receptor beta chains derived from one specimen sequenced in a study of T cell repertoires in cytomegalovirus infection. TCRdb re-derived calls from the reads in MiXCR, one entry per CDR3 protein. Among 100,000 to 150,000 distinct CDR3 sequences listed, almost 9% were seen once. Sequencing was done on a sample of PBMCs. These receptors originate from a human donor in good health (CMV status not recorded). Some clones in this sample may be carry-over from other donors' samples.

This clonotype was counted ten times or more. The chain joins TRBV28 to TRBJ2-7, with 7 bases aligning to TRBD1. CDR3 length equals 13 residues. V lost 5 bases to trimming and J lost 2 bases; unmatched junction nucleotides: 3. In germline, CDR1 is MDHEN, CDR2 SYDVKM. The DNA of the CDR3 is TGTGCCAGCAGTCCAGACAGGGCCTACGAGCAGTACTTC. Encoded protein: CASSPDRAYEQYF.

This clonotype was recorded many times. The chain links TRBV20-1 to TRBJ2-7; D remains unclear. The CDR3 has 15 residues. Trimming removed 2 bases at V and 4 bases at J, with 18 bases between. The V gene's germline CDR1 is DFQATT and CDR2 SNEGSKA (reference sequence). DNA of the CDR3: TGCAGTGCTAGACGCCCCCTTGCTAGTGCATACGAGCAGTACTTC. As protein: CSARRPLASAYEQYF.

In this sample, this clonotype turned up many times. The genes are TRBV7-9 and TRBJ1-1, with D maybe TRBD1 (6 bases). This CDR3 has 14 amino acids. Per the germline V gene, CDR1 is SEHNR and CDR2 is FQNEAQ (reference sequence). Deletions cut 5 bases from V and 5 bases from J, with 15 bases between. The CDR3 DNA sequence: TGTGCCAGCAGCCGATCGGGGGGCGGGACTGAAGCTTTCTTT. Translated, it gives CASSRSGGGTEAFF.

This clonotype was detected many times. The rearrangement links TRBV11-1 to TRBJ2-1; no reliable D call. V was cut by 3 bases and J by 7 bases, with 7 bases left in between. The CDR3 runs to 12 residues. Looked up from germline, CDR1 is SGHAT and CDR2 is FQDESV (reference sequence). This CDR3 reads CASSFEGNEQFF. Written as DNA, the CDR3 is TGTGCCAGCAGCTTTGAAGGGAATGAGCAGTTCTTC.

V is TRBV12-3 or TRBV12-4 and J is TRBJ1-3; the match to TRBD1 covers 7 bases. This CDR3 spans 12 amino acids. V trimming: 7 bases; J trimming: 8 bases; junction bases outside the gene matches: 5. DNA of the CDR3: TGTGCCAGCATCCAGGGGGGGCACACCATATATTTT. Amino acid sequence: CASIQGGHTIYF.

V is TRBV2 and J is TRBJ1-1; 8 positions agree with TRBD1. J lost 6 bases, V lost 8 bases, and 8 bases had no gene match. The CDR3 is made up of 13 amino acids. The germline CDR1 and CDR2 sequences are SNHLY and FYNNEI. CDR3 DNA sequence: TGTGCCAGCGAGACAGGGGTGGGGGCTGAAGCTTTCTTT. It translates to CASETGVGAEAFF.

This clonotype was recorded at least ten times. This chain uses TRBV28 with TRBJ1-1, with D uncertain. Trimming took 7 bases from V and 13 from J, leaving 13 bases between them. This CDR3 is built from 10 residues. CDR1 is MDHEN and CDR2 is SYDVKM in the germline V gene. CDR3 sequence reads: CASTPLGIFF. For the CDR3, the DNA is TGTGCCAGCACCCCCCTGGGAATTTTCTTT.

The sample holds many counts of this clonotype. The V gene is TRBV7-2, the J gene TRBJ2-1, with 9 bases identical to TRBD2. J lost 4 bases, V lost 1 base, and 8 bases had no gene match. Germline V lookup: CDR1 SGHTA, CDR2 FQGNSA. The CDR3 totals 17 residues. For the CDR3, the DNA is TGTGCCAGCAGCTTAGGCCGGATGGCGGGGGGGTACAATGAGCAGTTCTTC. It translates to CASSLGRMAGGYNEQFF.

This clonotype was found many times. This rearrangement joins TRBV2 to TRBJ1-5; TRBD1 is a possible D gene (5 bases). Trimming cost V 5 bases and J 6 bases, with 11 bases left between them. CDR1 SNHLY and CDR2 FYNNEI come from the germline V gene. The CDR3 sequence is 13 residues long. As DNA, the CDR3 is TGTGCCAGCAGTCTGGGGGAGCCTCAGCCCCAGCATTTT. Translation gives CASSLGEPQPQHF.

This clonotype was found a few times. The chain joins TRBV20-1 to TRBJ1-1, with 9 bases matching TRBD1. V gave up 0 bases and J gave up 1 base; unmatched junction bases: 6. The CDR3 runs to 16 residues. Looked up from germline, CDR1 is DFQATT and CDR2 is SNEGSKA (reference sequence). The CDR3 reads CSARDWGQGRNTEAFF. CDR3 coding DNA: TGCAGTGCTAGAGATTGGGGACAGGGCAGGAACACTGAAGCTTTCTTT.

The V call is TRBV29-1, the J call TRBJ2-5, with D tentatively TRBD1 or TRBD2 (6 bases each). This CDR3 is 14 amino acids long. Trimming pared 7 bases from V and 5 bases from J, leaving 20 bases between. Looked up from germline, CDR1 is SQVTM and CDR2 is ANQGSEA. The CDR3 spells CSAGGWGAGETQYF. DNA of the CDR3: TGCAGCGCCGGCGGGTGGGGGGCCGGGGAGACCCAGTACTTC.

This clonotype occurred many times. V and J are TRBV29-1 and TRBJ2-5; TRBD2 is a possible D gene (5 bases). From germline, CDR1 is SQVTM and CDR2 ANQGSEA. V was trimmed by 6 bases and J by 5 bases, leaving 10 bases between them. The CDR3 extends over 11 amino acids. CDR3: CSVDFAETQYF. The CDR3 DNA reads TGCAGCGTGGACTTTGCGGAGACCCAGTACTTC.